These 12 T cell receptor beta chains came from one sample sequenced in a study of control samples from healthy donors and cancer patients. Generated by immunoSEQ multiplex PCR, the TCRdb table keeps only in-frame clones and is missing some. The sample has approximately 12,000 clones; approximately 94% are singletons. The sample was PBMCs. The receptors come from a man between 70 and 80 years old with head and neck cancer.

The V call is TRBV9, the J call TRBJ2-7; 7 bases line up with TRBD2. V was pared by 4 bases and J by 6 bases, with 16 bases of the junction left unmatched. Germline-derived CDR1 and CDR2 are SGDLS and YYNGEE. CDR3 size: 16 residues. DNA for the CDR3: TGTGCCAGCAGCCTGCGGTTTGATAGCGGGTTTGCCGAGCAGTACTTC. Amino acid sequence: CASSLRFDSGFAEQYF.

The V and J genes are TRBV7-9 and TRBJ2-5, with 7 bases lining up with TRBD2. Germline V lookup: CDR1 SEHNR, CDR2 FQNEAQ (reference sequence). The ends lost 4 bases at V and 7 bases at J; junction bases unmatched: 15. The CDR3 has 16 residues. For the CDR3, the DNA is TGTGCCAGCAGCTCCACCTACATCGGACTAGTCGGGACCCAGTACTTC. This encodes CASSSTYIGLVGTQYF.

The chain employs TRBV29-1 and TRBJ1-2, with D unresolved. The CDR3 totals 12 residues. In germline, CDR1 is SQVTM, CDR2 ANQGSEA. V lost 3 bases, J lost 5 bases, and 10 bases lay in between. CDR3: CSVEWADYGYTF. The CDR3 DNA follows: TGCAGCGTTGAGTGGGCGGATTATGGCTACACCTTC.

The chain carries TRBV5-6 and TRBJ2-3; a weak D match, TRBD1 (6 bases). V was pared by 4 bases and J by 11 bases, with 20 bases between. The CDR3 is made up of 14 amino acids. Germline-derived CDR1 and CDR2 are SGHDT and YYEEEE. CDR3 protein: CASSPGTGQRGQYF. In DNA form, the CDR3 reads TGTGCCAGCAGCCCCGGGACGGGACAAAGAGGGCAGTATTTT. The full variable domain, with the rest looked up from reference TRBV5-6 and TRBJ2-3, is DAGVTQSPTHLIKTRGQQVTLRCSPKSGHDTVSWYQQALGQGPQFIFQYYEEEERQRGNFPDRFSGHQFPNYSSELNVNALLLGDSALYLCASSPGTGQRGQYFGPGTRLTVL.

The CDR3 DNA is TGTGCCAGCAGGGGGGGGCGGACAGATACGCAGTATTTT. It specifies CASRGGRTDTQYF. The chain couples TRBV5-4 to TRBJ2-3; tentative D call: TRBD2 (7 bases). Trimming pared 5 bases from V and 3 bases from J, leaving 10 bases between. Germline loops: CDR1 SGHNT, CDR2 YYREEE (reference sequence). The CDR3 runs 13 residues. The entire variable domain, with the rest obtained from reference TRBV5-4 and TRBJ2-3, is as follows: ETGVTQSPTHLIKTRGQQVTLRCSSQSGHNTVSWYQQALGQGPQFIFQYYREEENGRGNFPPRFSGLQFPNYSSELNVNALELDDSALYLCASRGGRTDTQYFGPGTRLTVL.

This CDR3 reads CASSEIDRPWQGYTF. The CDR3 nucleotides read TGTGCCAGCAGTGAGATCGACAGACCCTGGCAGGGCTACACCTTC. The V and J genes are TRBV6-1 and TRBJ1-2; D is possibly TRBD1 (5 bases). The CDR3 consists of 15 residues. Germline CDR1 is MNHNS and CDR2 is SASEGT. V lost 3 bases to trimming and J lost 8 bases, with 19 bases between them.

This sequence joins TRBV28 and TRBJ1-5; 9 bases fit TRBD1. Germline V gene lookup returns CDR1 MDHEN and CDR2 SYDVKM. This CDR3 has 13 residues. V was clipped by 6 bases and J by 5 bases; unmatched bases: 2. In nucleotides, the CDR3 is TGTGCCAGCAGGGGACAGGGATATCAGCCCCAGCATTTT. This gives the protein CASRGQGYQPQHF. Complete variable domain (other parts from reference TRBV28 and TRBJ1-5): DVKVTQSSRYLVKRTGEKVFLECVQDMDHENMFWYRQDPGLGLRLIYFSYDVKMKEKGDIPEGYSVSREKKERFSLILESASTNQTSMYLCASRGQGYQPQHFGDGTRLSIL.

DNA for the CDR3: TGTGCCAGCAGTCCTCTTAGCGGGACTAGCGGGTTTCGGGAGCTGTTTTTT. Amino acids: CASSPLSGTSGFRELFF. The chain carries TRBV11-2 and TRBJ2-2, with 12 bases identical to TRBD2. The CDR3 has 17 residues. V trimming: 6 bases; J trimming: 9 bases; junction bases outside the gene matches: 14. Looked up from germline, CDR1 is SGHAT and CDR2 is FQNNGV.

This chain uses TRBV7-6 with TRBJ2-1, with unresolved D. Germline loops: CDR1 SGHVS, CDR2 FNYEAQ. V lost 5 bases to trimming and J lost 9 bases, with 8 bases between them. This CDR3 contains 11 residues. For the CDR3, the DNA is TGTGCCAGCAGCGCCTCCGTTGAGCAGTTCTTC. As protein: CASSASVEQFF.

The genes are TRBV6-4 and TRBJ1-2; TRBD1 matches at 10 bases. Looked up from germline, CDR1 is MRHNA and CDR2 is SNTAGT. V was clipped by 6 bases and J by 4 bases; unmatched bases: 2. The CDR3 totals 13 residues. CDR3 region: CASSRTGGYGYTF. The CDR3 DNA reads TGTGCCAGCAGCCGGACAGGGGGCTATGGCTACACCTTC.

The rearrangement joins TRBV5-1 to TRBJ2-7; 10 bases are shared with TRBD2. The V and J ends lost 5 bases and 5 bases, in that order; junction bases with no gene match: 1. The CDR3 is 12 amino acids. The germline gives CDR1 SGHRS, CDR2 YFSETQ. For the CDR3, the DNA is TGCGCCAGCAGTACTAGCGGGAACGAGCAGTACTTC. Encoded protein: CASSTSGNEQYF.

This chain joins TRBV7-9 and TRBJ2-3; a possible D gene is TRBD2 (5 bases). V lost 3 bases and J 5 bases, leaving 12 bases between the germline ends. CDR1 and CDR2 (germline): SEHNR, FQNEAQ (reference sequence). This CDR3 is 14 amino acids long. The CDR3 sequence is CASSFPSPIDTQYF. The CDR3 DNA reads TGTGCCAGCAGCTTCCCTAGCCCCATAGATACGCAGTATTTT.